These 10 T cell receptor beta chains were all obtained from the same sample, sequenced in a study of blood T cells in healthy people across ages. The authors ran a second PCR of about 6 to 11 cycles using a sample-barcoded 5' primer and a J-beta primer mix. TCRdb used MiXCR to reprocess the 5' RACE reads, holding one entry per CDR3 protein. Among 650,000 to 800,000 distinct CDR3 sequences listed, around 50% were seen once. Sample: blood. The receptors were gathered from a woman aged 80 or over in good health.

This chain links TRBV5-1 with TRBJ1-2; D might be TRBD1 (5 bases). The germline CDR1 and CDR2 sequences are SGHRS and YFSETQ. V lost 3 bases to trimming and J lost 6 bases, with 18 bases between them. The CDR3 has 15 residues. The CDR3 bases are TGCGCCAGCAGCTCGGATGGCGGGGGACGGGATGGCTACACCTTC. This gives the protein CASSSDGGGRDGYTF.

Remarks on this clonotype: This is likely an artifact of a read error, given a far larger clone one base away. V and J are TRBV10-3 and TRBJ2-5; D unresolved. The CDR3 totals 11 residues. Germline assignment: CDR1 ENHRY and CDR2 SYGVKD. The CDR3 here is CAISEAEAQYF. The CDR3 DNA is TGTGCCATCAGTGAAGCAGAGGCCCAGTACTTC.

CDR3 sequence: CASSGPSSGGAILSEQYF. The DNA of the CDR3 is TGTGCCAGCAGTGGACCATCCAGCGGGGGGGCCATCTTGTCCGAGCAGTACTTC. This rearrangement joins TRBV2 to TRBJ2-7; TRBD2 matches at 10 bases. The ends lost 4 bases at V and 6 bases at J; junction bases unmatched: 18. From germline, CDR1 is SNHLY and CDR2 FYNNEI. This CDR3 region has 18 residues.

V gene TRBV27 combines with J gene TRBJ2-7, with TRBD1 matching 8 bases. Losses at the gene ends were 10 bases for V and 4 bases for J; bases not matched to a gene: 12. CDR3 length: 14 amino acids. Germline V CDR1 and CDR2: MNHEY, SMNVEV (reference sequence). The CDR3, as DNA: TGTGCCACCTCCCGGACAGGGTTAGGTTACGAGCAGTACTTC. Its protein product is CATSRTGLGYEQYF.

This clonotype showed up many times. CDR3 bases: TGTGCCAGCAGTCGCCCAGCGGGAGATGGAGCAGATACGCAGTATTTT. Its protein product is CASSRPAGDGADTQYF. This chain uses TRBV12-3 or TRBV12-4 with TRBJ2-3; TRBD2 matches 8 bases. This CDR3 is built from 16 residues. V lost 5 bases, J lost 4 bases, and 11 bases stayed unmatched.

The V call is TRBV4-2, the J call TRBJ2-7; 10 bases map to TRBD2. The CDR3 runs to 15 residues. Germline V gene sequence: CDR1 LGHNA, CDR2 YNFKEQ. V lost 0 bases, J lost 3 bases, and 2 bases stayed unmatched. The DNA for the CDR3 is TGTGCCAGCAGCCAAGAGGAGCGGGGGGGCTACGAGCAGTACTTC. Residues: CASSQEERGGYEQYF.

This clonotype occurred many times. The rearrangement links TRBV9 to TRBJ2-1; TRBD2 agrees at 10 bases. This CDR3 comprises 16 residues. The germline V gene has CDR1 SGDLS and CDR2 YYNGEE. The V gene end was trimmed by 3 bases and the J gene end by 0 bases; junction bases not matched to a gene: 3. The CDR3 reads CASSATSGLSYNEQFF. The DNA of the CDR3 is TGTGCCAGCAGCGCGACTAGCGGGCTCTCCTACAATGAGCAGTTCTTC.

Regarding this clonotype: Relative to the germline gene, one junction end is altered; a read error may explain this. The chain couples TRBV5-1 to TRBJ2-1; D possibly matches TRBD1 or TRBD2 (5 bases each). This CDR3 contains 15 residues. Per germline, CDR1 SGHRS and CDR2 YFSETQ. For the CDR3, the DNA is TGCGCCAGCAGCTTGTTTTCCGGGGCCTACAATGAGCGGTACTTC. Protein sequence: CASSLFSGAYNERYF.

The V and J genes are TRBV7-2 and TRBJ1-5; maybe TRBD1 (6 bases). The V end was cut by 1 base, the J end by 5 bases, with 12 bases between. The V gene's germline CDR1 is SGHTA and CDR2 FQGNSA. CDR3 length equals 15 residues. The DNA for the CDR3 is TGTGCCAGCAGCTTAGGACAGGAAACCTATCAGCCCCAGCATTTT. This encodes CASSLGQETYQPQHF.

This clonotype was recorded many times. This CDR3 is CATSRGRTSGVYNEQFF. The DNA of the CDR3 is TGTGCCACCAGCAGAGGTCGGACTAGCGGGGTTTACAATGAGCAGTTCTTC. The chain recombines TRBV15 with TRBJ2-1; the match to TRBD2 covers 12 bases. CDR1 and CDR2 from the germline V gene are LNHNV and YYDKDF (reference sequence). The V gene end was trimmed by 1 base and the J gene end by 4 bases; junction bases not matched to a gene: 5. The CDR3 is 17 residues long.